This TCR beta chain was sequenced for a study of CD8 T cells in Susac syndrome. In the case of this clonotype: Its antigen is still unknown.

This CDR3 is built from 15 residues. Germline V lookup: CDR1 DFQATT, CDR2 SNEGSKA (reference sequence). The V and J ends lost 3 bases and 3 bases respectively, with 12 bases between them. It was with random hexamers that about 0.45 to 1 ug RNA was reverse transcribed. TCRdb ran MiXCR on the immunoSEQ multiplex PCR reads and lists one entry per CDR3 protein. Altogether 150,000 or so distinct CDR3 sequences are present, roughly 94% being singletons, with the ten largest covering 0.14%. Study conclusions and caveats: CD4+ repertoires of Susac syndrome patients lacked detectable clonal expansion.

This chain joins TRBV20-1 and TRBJ1-6; D remains ambiguous. What was sequenced was CD4+ T cells from PBMCs. The sequence was obtained from a human donor with Susac syndrome. In DNA, the CDR3 is TGCAGTGCTAGGGCCGGAGGAAACTATAATTCACCCCTCCACTTT. It yields the protein CSARAGGNYNSPLHF.